A selection of T cell receptor beta chains follows, all from one sample in a study of graft-versus-host responses after intestinal transplantation. Libraries were prepared by immunoSEQ multiplex PCR; TCRdb keeps only in-frame clonotypes and omits some of them. The sample yields about 24,000 clones, 80% to 90% seen once. Sequencing used PBMCs, obtained around 460 days after intestinal transplant. The receptors stem from a human patient who received an intestinal transplant, so some T cells may come from the graft donor. The CDR3 runs from the conserved cysteine through the conserved F or W. The order of the fields is clone size, V gene, D gene, J gene, CDR3 protein, CDR3 DNA. D genes are given only for firm matches. For some rows the clone size is stated as once, few or many, or as a class when expanded; others skip it.

size: -
V: TRBV6-6
D: -
J: TRBJ2-1
CDR3: CASTLGGKQFF
DNA: TGTGCCAGCACCCTCGGGGGCAAGCAGTTCTTC

size: -
V: TRBV7-3
D: TRBD1
J: TRBJ1-6
CDR3: CASSLRMEGTDNSPLHF
DNA: TGTGCCAGCAGCTTACGGATGGAAGGGACAGACAATTCACCCCTCCACTTT

size: -
V: TRBV4-1
D: -
J: TRBJ1-5
CDR3: CASSQDGRVGGNQPQHF
DNA: TGCGCCAGCAGCCAAGACGGGCGGGTAGGAGGCAATCAGCCCCAGCATTTT

size: once
V: TRBV7-9
D: -
J: TRBJ1-2
CDR3: CASSLWGGDGYTF
DNA: TGTGCCAGCAGCTTATGGGGGGGAGATGGCTACACCTTC

size: -
V: TRBV9
D: -
J: TRBJ1-2
CDR3: CASSEGRGVNYGYTF
DNA: TGTGCCAGCAGCGAGGGCAGAGGGGTTAACTATGGCTACACCTTC

size: -
V: TRBV18
D: TRBD1
J: TRBJ1-2
CDR3: CASSPNQGELYGYTF
DNA: TGTGCCAGCTCACCAAACCAGGGGGAGCTCTATGGCTACACCTTC

size: -
V: TRBV28
D: TRBD2
J: TRBJ2-7
CDR3: CASSSGTSIHEQYF
DNA: TGTGCCAGCAGTTCCGGGACTAGCATCCACGAGCAGTACTTC

size: -
V: TRBV7-9
D: -
J: TRBJ2-7
CDR3: CASQSSSRRQSAYEQYF
DNA: TGTGCCAGCCAGTCTTCGTCCAGGCGGCAGTCTGCCTACGAGCAGTACTTC

size: once
V: TRBV11-3
D: -
J: TRBJ2-1
CDR3: CASSSGFYNEQFF
DNA: TGTGCCAGCAGCTCGGGGTTCTACAATGAGCAGTTCTTC

size: -
V: TRBV6-5
D: -
J: TRBJ2-3
CDR3: CASSYSKAADTQYF
DNA: TGTGCCAGCAGTTACTCCAAAGCAGCAGATACGCAGTATTTT